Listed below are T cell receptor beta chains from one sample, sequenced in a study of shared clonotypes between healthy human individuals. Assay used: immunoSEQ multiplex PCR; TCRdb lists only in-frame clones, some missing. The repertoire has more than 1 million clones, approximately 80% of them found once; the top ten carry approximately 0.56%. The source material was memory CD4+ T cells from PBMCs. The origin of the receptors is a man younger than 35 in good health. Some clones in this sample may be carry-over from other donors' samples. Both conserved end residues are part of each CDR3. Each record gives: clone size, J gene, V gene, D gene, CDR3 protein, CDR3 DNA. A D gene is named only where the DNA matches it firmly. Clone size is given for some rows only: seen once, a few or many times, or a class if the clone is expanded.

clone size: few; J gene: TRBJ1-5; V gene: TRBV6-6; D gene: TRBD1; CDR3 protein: CASRGGQGANQPQHF; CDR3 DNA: TGTGCCAGCAGGGGGGGACAGGGGGCCAATCAGCCCCAGCATTTT
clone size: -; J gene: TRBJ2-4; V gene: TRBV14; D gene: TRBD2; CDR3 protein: CASSQGAGVGSKNIQYF; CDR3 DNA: TGTGCCAGCAGCCAAGGGGCGGGGGTCGGGTCCAAAAACATTCAGTACTTC
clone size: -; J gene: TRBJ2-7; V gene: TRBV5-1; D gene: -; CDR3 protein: CASSEMSTGGEQYF; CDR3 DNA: TGCGCCAGCAGCGAAATGTCGACAGGAGGCGAGCAGTACTTC
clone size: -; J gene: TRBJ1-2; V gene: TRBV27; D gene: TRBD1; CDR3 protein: CASSPYLGTGGRDYGYTF; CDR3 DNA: TGTGCCAGCAGCCCTTACCTCGGGACAGGGGGACGAGACTATGGCTACACCTTC
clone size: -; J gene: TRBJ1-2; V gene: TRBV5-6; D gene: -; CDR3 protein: CASSAPGRGYTF; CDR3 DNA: TGTGCCAGCAGCGCTCCCGGGCGTGGCTACACCTTC
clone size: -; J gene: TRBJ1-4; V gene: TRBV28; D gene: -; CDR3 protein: CASSFRDTNEKLFF; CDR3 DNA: TGTGCCAGCAGTTTCCGGGACACTAATGAAAAACTGTTTTTT
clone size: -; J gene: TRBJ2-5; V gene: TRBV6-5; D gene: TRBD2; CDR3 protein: CASSAGTRGETQYF; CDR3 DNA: TGTGCCAGCAGTGCCGGGACTAGGGGGGAGACCCAGTACTTC
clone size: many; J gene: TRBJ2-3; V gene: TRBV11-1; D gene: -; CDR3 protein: CASSFQQGRIDTQYF; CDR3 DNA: TGTGCCAGCAGCTTCCAACAGGGAAGGATAGATACGCAGTATTTT
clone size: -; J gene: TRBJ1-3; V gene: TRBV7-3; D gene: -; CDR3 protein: CASSRMLGNTIYF; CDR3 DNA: TGTGCCAGCAGCCGAATGCTTGGAAACACCATATATTTT
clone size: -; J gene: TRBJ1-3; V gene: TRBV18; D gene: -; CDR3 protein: CASSPDTVKGNTIYF; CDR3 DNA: TGTGCCAGCTCACCAGACACAGTTAAAGGAAACACCATATATTTT
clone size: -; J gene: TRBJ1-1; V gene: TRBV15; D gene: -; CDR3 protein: CATSLGGGSAEAFF; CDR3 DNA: TGTGCCACCAGCTTAGGCGGGGGTTCAGCTGAAGCTTTCTTT
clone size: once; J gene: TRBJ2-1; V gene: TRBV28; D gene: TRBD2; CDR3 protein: CASRYSGRSNEQFF; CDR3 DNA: TGTGCCAGCCGATATAGCGGGAGGAGCAATGAGCAGTTCTTC
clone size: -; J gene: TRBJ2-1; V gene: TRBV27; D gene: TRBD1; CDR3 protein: CASSPRRTGGLNEQFF; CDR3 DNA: TGTGCCAGCAGTCCGCGACGGACAGGGGGTTTAAATGAGCAGTTCTTC
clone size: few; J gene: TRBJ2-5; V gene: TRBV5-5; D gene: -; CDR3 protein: CASSGGGLETQYF; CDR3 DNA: TGTGCCAGCAGCGGCGGCGGGTTAGAGACCCAGTACTTC
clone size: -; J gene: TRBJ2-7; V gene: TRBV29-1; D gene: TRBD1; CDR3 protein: CSVAPGQGLYEQYF; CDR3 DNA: TGCAGCGTAGCACCGGGACAGGGACTCTACGAGCAGTACTTC
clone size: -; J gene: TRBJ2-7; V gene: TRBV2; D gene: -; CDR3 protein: CASSWTSYEQYF; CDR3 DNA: TGTGCCAGCAGTTGGACCTCCTACGAGCAGTACTTC
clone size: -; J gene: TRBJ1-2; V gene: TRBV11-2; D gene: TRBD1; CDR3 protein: CASSPHQLQGVGGYTF; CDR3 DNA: TGTGCCAGCAGCCCTCACCAACTCCAGGGGGTTGGGGGCTACACCTTC
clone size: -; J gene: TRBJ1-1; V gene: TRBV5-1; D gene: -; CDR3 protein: CASSLGEGWWTEAFF; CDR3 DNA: TGCGCCAGCAGCTTAGGGGAGGGATGGTGGACTGAAGCTTTCTTT
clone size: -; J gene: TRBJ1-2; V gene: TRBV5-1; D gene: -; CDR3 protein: CASSSQPNYGYTF; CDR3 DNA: TGCGCCAGCAGCTCCCAGCCTAACTATGGCTACACCTTC
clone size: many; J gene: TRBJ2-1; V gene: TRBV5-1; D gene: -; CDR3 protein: CASNGGSGYNEQFF; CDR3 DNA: TGCGCCAGCAATGGAGGGTCGGGATACAATGAGCAGTTCTTC
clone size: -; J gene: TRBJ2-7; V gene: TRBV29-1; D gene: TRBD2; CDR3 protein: CSVDNLAGGPYEQYF; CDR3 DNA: TGCAGCGTTGATAACCTAGCGGGTGGTCCCTACGAGCAGTACTTC
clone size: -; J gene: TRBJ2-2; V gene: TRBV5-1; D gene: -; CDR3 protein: CASSPQSGNTGELFF; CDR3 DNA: TGCGCCAGCAGCCCACAATCGGGGAACACCGGGGAGCTGTTTTTT
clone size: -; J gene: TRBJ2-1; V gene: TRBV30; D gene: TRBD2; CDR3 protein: CAWALSGNQFF; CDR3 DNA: TGTGCCTGGGCATTGAGCGGGAATCAGTTCTTC
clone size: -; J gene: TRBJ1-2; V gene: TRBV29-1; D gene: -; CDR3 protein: CSVTPGTADYGYTF; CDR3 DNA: TGCAGCGTTACCCCAGGGACGGCAGACTATGGCTACACCTTC
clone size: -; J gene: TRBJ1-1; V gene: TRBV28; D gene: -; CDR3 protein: CASQHVTGRVNTEAFF; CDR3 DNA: TGTGCCAGCCAACACGTAACAGGGCGAGTAAACACTGAAGCTTTCTTT
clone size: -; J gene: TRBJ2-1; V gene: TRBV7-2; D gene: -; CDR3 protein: CASSPLGQRGGEQFF; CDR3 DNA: TGTGCCAGCAGCCCTCTCGGTCAGAGGGGAGGTGAGCAGTTCTTC
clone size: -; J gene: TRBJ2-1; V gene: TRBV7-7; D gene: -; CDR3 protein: CASSPRPDGEQFF; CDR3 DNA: TGTGCCAGCAGCCCAAGGCCGGACGGGGAGCAGTTCTTC
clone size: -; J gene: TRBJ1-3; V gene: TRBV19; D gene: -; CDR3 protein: CASSITGLSGNTIYF; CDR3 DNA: TGTGCCAGTAGTATTACAGGTCTCTCTGGAAACACCATATATTTT
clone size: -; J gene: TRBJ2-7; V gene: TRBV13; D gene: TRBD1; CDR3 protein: CASSLPGQGPYEQYF; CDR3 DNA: TGTGCCAGCAGCTTACCGGGACAGGGGCCTTACGAGCAGTACTTC
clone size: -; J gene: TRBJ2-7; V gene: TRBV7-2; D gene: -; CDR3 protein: CASSRRAISYEQYF; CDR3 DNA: TGTGCCAGCAGCCGGCGGGCAATCTCCTACGAGCAGTACTTC
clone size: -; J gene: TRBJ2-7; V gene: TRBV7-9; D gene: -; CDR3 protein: CASGGTASYEQYF; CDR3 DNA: TGTGCCAGTGGGGGGACTGCCTCCTACGAGCAGTACTTC
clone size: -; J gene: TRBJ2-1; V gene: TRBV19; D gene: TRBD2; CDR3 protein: CASSSFGLAGVFSYNEQFF; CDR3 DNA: TGTGCCAGTAGTTCATTCGGGTTAGCGGGTGTGTTCTCCTACAATGAGCAGTTCTTC
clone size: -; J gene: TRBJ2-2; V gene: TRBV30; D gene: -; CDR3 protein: CAYRMIGNYGELFF; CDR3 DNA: TGTGCCTACCGGATGATAGGGAACTACGGGGAGCTGTTTTTT
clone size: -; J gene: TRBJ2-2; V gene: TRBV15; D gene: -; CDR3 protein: CATSRDRRTGELFF; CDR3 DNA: TGTGCCACCAGCAGAGATAGACGGACCGGGGAGCTGTTTTTT
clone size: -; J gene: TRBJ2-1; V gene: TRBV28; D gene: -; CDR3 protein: CASSLGGVVNEQFF; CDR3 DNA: TGTGCCAGCAGTTTAGGGGGCGTTGTTAATGAGCAGTTCTTC
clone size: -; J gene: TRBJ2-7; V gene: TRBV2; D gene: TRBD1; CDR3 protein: CASTGTGVVEQYF; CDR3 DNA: TGTGCCAGCACCGGGACAGGGGTGGTCGAGCAGTACTTC
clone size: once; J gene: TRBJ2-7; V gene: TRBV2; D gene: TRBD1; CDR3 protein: CASKAARGLAGPYEQYF; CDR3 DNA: TGTGCCAGCAAAGCCGCCAGGGGGCTTGCAGGTCCCTACGAGCAGTACTTC
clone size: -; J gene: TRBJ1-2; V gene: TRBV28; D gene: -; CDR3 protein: CASSLGVTGSIGPYGYTF; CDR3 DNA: TGTGCCAGCAGTTTAGGGGTAACAGGGTCTATCGGTCCCTATGGCTACACCTTC
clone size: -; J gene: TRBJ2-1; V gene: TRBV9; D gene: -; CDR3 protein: CASSPQLDQQFF; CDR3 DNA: TGTGCCAGCAGCCCCCAACTAGATCAGCAGTTCTTC
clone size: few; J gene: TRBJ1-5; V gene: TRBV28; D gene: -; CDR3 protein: CASSSPVGGGQPQHF; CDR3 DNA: TGTGCCAGCAGTTCCCCTGTCGGGGGCGGCCAGCCCCAGCATTTT
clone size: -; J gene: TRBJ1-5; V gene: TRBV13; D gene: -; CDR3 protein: CATSRRTGNQPQHF; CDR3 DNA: TGTGCCACCTCAAGACGGACCGGGAATCAGCCCCAGCATTTT
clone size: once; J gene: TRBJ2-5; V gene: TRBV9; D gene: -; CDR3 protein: CASSVGGGVSQETQYF; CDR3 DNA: TGTGCCAGCAGCGTAGGCGGGGGCGTTAGCCAAGAGACCCAGTACTTC
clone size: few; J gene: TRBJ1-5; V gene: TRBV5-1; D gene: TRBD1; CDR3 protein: CASSLGQGFNQPQHF; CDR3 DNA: TGCGCCAGCAGCTTGGGACAGGGCTTCAATCAGCCCCAGCATTTT
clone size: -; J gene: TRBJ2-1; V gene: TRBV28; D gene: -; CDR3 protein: CASSWGSSVSQFF; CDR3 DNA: TGTGCCAGCAGTTGGGGCTCCTCGGTATCGCAGTTCTTC
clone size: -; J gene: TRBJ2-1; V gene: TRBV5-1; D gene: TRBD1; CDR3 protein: CASSSQTGAYNEQFF; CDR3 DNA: TGCGCCAGCAGCTCCCAGACAGGGGCCTACAATGAGCAGTTCTTC
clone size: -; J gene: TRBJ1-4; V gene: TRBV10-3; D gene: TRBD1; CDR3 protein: CAISRQGGNEKLFF; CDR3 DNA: TGTGCCATCAGTCGACAGGGGGGAAATGAAAAACTGTTTTTT
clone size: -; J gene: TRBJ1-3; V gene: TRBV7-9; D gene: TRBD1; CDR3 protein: CASSSANRGRAGNTIYF; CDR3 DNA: TGTGCCAGCAGCTCAGCAAACAGGGGGCGAGCTGGAAACACCATATATTTT
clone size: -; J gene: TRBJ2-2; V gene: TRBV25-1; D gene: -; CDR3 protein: CASSTPNTGELFF; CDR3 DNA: TGTGCCAGCAGTACACCCAACACCGGGGAGCTGTTTTTT
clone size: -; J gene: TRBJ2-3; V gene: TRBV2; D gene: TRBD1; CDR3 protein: CASSFDRGLGTDTQYF; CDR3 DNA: TGTGCCAGCAGTTTTGACAGGGGGCTTGGCACAGATACGCAGTATTTT
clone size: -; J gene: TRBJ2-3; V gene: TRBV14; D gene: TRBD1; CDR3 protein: CASSLDRGTDTQYF; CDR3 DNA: TGTGCCAGCAGCCTGGACAGGGGAACAGATACGCAGTATTTT
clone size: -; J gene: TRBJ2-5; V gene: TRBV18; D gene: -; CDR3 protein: CASSLVSGETQYF; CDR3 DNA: TGTGCCAGCTCACTTGTCTCGGGGGAGACCCAGTACTTC
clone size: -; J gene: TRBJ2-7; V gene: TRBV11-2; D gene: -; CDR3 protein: CASTPRPGDEQYF; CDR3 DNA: TGTGCCAGCACCCCCCGACCGGGGGACGAGCAGTACTTC
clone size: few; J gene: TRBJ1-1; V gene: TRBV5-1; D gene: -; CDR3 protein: CASSLENEAFF; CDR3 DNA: TGCGCCAGCAGCTTGGAAAATGAAGCTTTCTTT